The 18 T cell receptor beta chains below were found in one sample sequenced in a study of OX40 agonist ivuxolimab in advanced cancers. Produced via immunoSEQ multiplex PCR; TCRdb's table is partial and in-frame only. The sample lists 55,000 to 70,000 clones; 65% to 90% were seen once. This sample comprised CD4+ or CD8+ T cells sorted from blood, obtained in a trial of the OX40 agonist ivuxolimab. These receptors came from an adult with an advanced solid tumor such as melanoma, head and neck, liver or kidney cancer.

This clone was counted between two and nine times. V gene TRBV27 combines with J gene TRBJ1-1; 7 bases map to TRBD1. J gave up 5 bases and V 2 bases, and 5 bases lay outside the gene matches. CDR1 and CDR2 (germline): MNHEY, SMNVEV (reference sequence). The CDR3 runs 14 residues. The CDR3 protein is CASSLRSGGTEAFF. The CDR3 DNA follows: TGTGCCAGCAGTTTAAGGTCAGGGGGGACTGAAGCTTTCTTT.

The gene calls are TRBV7-9 and TRBJ1-1, with D hard to call. Germline assignment: CDR1 SEHNR and CDR2 FQNEAQ (reference sequence). The CDR3 extends over 16 amino acids. With 0 bases removed from V and 0 bases from J, the gap between germline ends came to 11 bases. CDR3 region: CASSLALAYLNTEAFF. CDR3 nucleotides: TGTGCCAGCAGCTTAGCGCTGGCATATTTGAACACTGAAGCTTTCTTT. Drawing the rest from reference TRBV7-9 and TRBJ1-1, the complete variable domain is DTGVSQNPRHKITKRGQNVTFRCDPISEHNRLYWYRQTLGQGPEFLTYFQNEAQLEKSRLLSDRFSAERPKGSFSTLEIQRTEQGDSAMYLCASSLALAYLNTEAFFGQGTRLTVV.

The rearrangement uses TRBV4-1 and TRBJ1-4; TRBD1 aligns across 7 bases. V shed 8 bases and J 1 base; nucleotides not matched to a gene: 13. CDR1 and CDR2 from the germline V gene are MGHRA and YSYEKL. The CDR3 loop spans 17 amino acids. The CDR3 DNA reads TGCGCCAGCGCGTGGGGGATTAACAGGGGAACTAATGAAAAACTGTTTTTT. Translating gives CASAWGINRGTNEKLFF.

The V call is TRBV5-1, the J call TRBJ2-1; TRBD2 aligns across 8 bases. From germline, CDR1 is SGHRS and CDR2 YFSETQ. The length of the CDR3 is 15 residues. V was pared by 4 bases and J by 2 bases, with 5 bases of the junction left unmatched. CDR3 sequence reads: CASSLLAGAYNEQFF. CDR3 sequence (DNA): TGCGCCAGCAGCCTTCTAGCGGGCGCCTACAATGAGCAGTTCTTC.

A single count supports this clone. V is TRBV5-1 and J is TRBJ1-1; D is undetermined. V was clipped by 0 bases and J by 0 bases, with 12 bases between them. CDR1 and CDR2 (germline): SGHRS, YFSETQ. This CDR3 contains 16 residues. The CDR3 spells CASSLAYMKVNTEAFF. DNA of the CDR3: TGCGCCAGCAGCTTGGCGTATATGAAGGTGAACACTGAAGCTTTCTTT.

The chain couples TRBV5-1 to TRBJ2-6; D possibly corresponds to TRBD2 (6 bases). Germline V gene sequence: CDR1 SGHRS, CDR2 YFSETQ. Trimming took 4 bases from V and 0 from J, leaving 17 bases between them. The CDR3 sequence is 18 residues long. The CDR3 sequence is CASSPDVAGHSGANVLTF. In DNA, the CDR3 is TGCGCCAGCAGCCCAGATGTTGCGGGGCACTCTGGGGCCAACGTCCTGACTTTC.

The chain couples TRBV28 to TRBJ2-7, with 11 bases fitting TRBD2. Trimming removed 7 bases from V and 5 bases from J; junction bases left unmatched: 10. The CDR3 extends over 15 amino acids. Germline V CDR1 and CDR2: MDHEN, SYDVKM. The CDR3 reads CASTNLLAGEDEQYF. The CDR3 nucleotides are TGTGCCAGCACCAACCTACTAGCGGGAGAGGACGAGCAGTACTTC.

The CDR3 protein is CASSPLAGARDTQYF. The DNA for the CDR3 is TGTGCCAGTAGTCCCCTAGCGGGGGCTCGCGATACGCAGTATTTT. This chain uses TRBV19 with TRBJ2-3, with 10 nucleotides matching TRBD2. V shed 5 bases, J shed 6 bases, and the junction held 8 bases outside the gene matches. The CDR3 consists of 15 residues. Per germline, CDR1 LNHDA and CDR2 SQIVND (reference sequence).

The rearrangement uses TRBV5-1 and TRBJ2-1; perhaps TRBD1 as D (6 bases). The germline CDR1 and CDR2 sequences are SGHRS and YFSETQ. V shed 6 bases and J shed 5 bases, with 12 bases lying between them. This CDR3 comprises 13 residues. For the CDR3, the DNA is TGCGCCAGCAAATGGGACAATAACAATGAGCAGTTCTTC. Amino acid sequence: CASKWDNNNEQFF.

In DNA form, the CDR3 reads TGTGCCAGCTCATTGGGACAGGTTAGCAATCAGCCCCAGCATTTT. Translated: CASSLGQVSNQPQHF. This rearrangement joins TRBV18 to TRBJ1-5, with 8 bases that match TRBD1. This CDR3 has 15 residues. After removal of 5 bases from V and 0 bases from J, the junction contained 3 bases not matched to a gene. Germline V CDR1 and CDR2: KGHSH, LQKENI. The full variable domain, its missing parts supplied by reference TRBV18 and TRBJ1-5, is NAGVMQNPRHLVRRRGQEARLRCSPMKGHSHVYWYRQLPEEGLKFMVYLQKENIIDESGMPKERFSAEFPKEGPSILRIQQVVRGDSAAYFCASSLGQVSNQPQHFGDGTRLSIL.

This clone was counted between two and nine times. This chain uses TRBV9 with TRBJ1-1; D gene uncertain. V gave up 4 bases and J gave up 4 bases, with 11 bases separating them. The germline gives CDR1 SGDLS, CDR2 YYNGEE. The CDR3 is 13 amino acids. CDR3 in amino acids: CASSFAWGTEAFF. As DNA, the CDR3 is TGTGCCAGCAGCTTTGCATGGGGCACTGAAGCTTTCTTT.

The chain employs TRBV11-2 and TRBJ2-7; a possible D gene is TRBD1 (5 bases). The CDR3 contains 12 residues. Germline V CDR1 and CDR2: SGHAT, FQNNGV. The germline V and J ends were trimmed by 2 bases and 8 bases, with 10 bases remaining between them. CDR3 nucleotides: TGTGCCAGCAGCTTATCAGGGTACCAGCAGTACTTC. Protein sequence: CASSLSGYQQYF.

This clone was detected once. This chain links TRBV29-1 with TRBJ2-1; TRBD2 matches at 12 bases. V lost 5 bases and J lost 5; bases outside the gene matches: 4. The CDR3 contains 14 residues. In germline, CDR1 is SQVTM, CDR2 ANQGSEA. The DNA for the CDR3 is TGCAGCGTTTTAGGACTAGCGGGAAACAATGAGCAGTTCTTC. Its protein product is CSVLGLAGNNEQFF.

The chain carries TRBV21-1 and TRBJ1-1. TRBV21-1 is termed a pseudogene. The CDR3 has 14 amino acids. The CDR3 reads CASSKGGGPTEAFF. The CDR3 DNA is TGTGCCAGCAGCAAAGGAGGGGGGCCCACTGAAGCTTTCTTT.

The chain couples TRBV7-9 to TRBJ1-4; no firm D call. The CDR3 loop spans 12 amino acids. From germline, CDR1 is SEHNR and CDR2 FQNEAQ (reference sequence). V lost 5 bases to trimming and J lost 10 bases, with 11 bases between them. The CDR3 DNA reads TGTGCCAGCAGCCTTGGTACGGGAAAACTGTTTTTT. Encoded protein: CASSLGTGKLFF. The whole variable domain, remainder taken from reference TRBV7-9 and TRBJ1-4, is DTGVSQNPRHKITKRGQNVTFRCDPISEHNRLYWYRQTLGQGPEFLTYFQNEAQLEKSRLLSDRFSAERPKGSFSTLEIQRTEQGDSAMYLCASSLGTGKLFFGSGTQLSVL.

This clone appeared a single time. J is TRBJ2-7 and V is TRBV19; the D call may be TRBD1 or TRBD2 (6 bases each). The ends were cut back, 5 bases at V and 2 bases at J, with 13 bases in the middle. The germline CDR1 and CDR2 sequences are LNHDA and SQIVND (reference sequence). The CDR3 sequence is 14 residues long. The CDR3 DNA follows: TGTGCCAGTAGTCGGGGGCTGGATCCCTACGAGCAGTACTTC. It translates to CASSRGLDPYEQYF.

The CDR3 DNA follows: TGTGCCAGCAGTTTCGGTCTACTCTATGGCTACACCTTC. Amino acids: CASSFGLLYGYTF. This chain uses TRBV28 with TRBJ1-2; no firm D call. From germline, CDR1 is MDHEN and CDR2 SYDVKM. Trimming removed 3 bases from V and 4 bases from J, with 9 bases in between. This CDR3 is built from 13 residues.

The chain employs TRBV4-1 and TRBJ2-5; 7 bases line up with TRBD2. This CDR3 region has 16 residues. Germline lookup yields CDR1 MGHRA and CDR2 YSYEKL. The trim removed 1 base at V and 2 bases at J, leaving 7 bases unmatched. CDR3 residues: CASSQGVEAGQETQYF. The CDR3 coding sequence is TGCGCCAGCAGCCAAGGGGTAGAAGCGGGGCAAGAGACCCAGTACTTC.